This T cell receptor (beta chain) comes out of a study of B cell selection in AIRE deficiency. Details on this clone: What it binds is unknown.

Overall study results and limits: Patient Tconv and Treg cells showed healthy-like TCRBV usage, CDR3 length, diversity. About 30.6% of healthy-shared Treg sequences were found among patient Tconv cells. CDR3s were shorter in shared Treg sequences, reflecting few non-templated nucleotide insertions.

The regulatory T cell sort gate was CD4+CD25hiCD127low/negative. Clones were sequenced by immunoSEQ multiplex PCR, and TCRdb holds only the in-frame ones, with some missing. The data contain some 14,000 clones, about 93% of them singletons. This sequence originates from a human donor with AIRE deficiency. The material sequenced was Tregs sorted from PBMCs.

The CDR3: CASSPGQGSYNEQFF. DNA of the CDR3: TGCGCCAGCAGCCCGGGACAGGGCTCCTACAATGAGCAGTTCTTC. The chain carries TRBV5-1 and TRBJ2-1, with 9 bases lining up with TRBD1. The CDR3 has 15 amino acids. V trimming: 4 bases; J trimming: 0 bases; junction bases outside the gene matches: 2. Germline CDR1 SGHRS, CDR2 YFSETQ.